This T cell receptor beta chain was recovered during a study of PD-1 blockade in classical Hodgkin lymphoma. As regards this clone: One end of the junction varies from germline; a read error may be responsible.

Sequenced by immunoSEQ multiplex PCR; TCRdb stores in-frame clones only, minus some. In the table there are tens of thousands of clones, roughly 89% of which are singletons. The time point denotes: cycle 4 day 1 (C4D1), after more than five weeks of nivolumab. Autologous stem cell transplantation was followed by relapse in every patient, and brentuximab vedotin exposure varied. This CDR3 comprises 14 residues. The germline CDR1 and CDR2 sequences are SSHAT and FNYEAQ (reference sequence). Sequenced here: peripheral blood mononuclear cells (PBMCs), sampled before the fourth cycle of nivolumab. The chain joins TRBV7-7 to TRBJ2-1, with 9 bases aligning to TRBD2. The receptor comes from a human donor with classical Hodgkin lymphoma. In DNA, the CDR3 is TGTGCTAGCAGCTTAGCGGGAGCAGACAATGAGCAGTTCTTC. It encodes CASSLAGADNEQFF.